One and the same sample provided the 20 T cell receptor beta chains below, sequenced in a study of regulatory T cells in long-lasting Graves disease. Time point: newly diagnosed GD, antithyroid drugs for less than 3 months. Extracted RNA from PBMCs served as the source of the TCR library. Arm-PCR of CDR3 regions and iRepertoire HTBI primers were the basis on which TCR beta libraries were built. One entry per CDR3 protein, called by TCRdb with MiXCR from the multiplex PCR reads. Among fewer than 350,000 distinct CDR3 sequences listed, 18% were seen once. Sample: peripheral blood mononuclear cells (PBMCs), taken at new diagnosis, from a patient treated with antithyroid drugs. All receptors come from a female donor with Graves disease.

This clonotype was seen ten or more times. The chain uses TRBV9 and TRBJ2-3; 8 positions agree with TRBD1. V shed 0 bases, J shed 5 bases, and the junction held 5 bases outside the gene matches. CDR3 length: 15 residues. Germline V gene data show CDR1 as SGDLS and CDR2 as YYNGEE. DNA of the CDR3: TGTGCCAGCAGCGTAGAGGGGACAGGAGTAGATACGCAGTATTTT. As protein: CASSVEGTGVDTQYF.

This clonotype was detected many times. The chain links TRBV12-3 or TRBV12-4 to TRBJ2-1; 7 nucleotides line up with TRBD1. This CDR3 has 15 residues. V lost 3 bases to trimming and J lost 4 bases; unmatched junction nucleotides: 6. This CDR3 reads CASSFLGQLYNEQFF. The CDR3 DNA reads TGTGCCAGCAGTTTTTTGGGACAGCTTTACAATGAGCAGTTCTTC.

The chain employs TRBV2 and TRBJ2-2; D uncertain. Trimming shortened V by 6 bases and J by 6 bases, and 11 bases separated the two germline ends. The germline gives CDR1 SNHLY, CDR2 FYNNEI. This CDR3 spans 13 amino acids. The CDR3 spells CASRATASGELFF. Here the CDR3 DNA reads TGTGCCAGCAGGGCTACAGCGTCCGGGGAGCTGTTTTTT.

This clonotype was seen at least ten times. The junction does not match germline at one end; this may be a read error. The CDR3 DNA reads as TGTGCCAGCAGCCAATCGAGGGCTAGCATAGATACGCAGTATTTT. This translates into CASSQSRASIDTQYF. The chain is built from TRBV7-3 and TRBJ2-3; D perhaps matches TRBD2 (5 bases). CDR3 length: 15 residues. The V gene's germline CDR1 is SGHTA and CDR2 FQGTGA.

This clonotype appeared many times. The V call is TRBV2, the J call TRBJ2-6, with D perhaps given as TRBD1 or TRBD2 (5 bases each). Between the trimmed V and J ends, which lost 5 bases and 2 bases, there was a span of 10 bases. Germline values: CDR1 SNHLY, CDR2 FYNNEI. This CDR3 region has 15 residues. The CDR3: CASSSRETGANVLTF. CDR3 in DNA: TGTGCCAGCAGTTCCAGGGAGACTGGGGCCAACGTCCTGACTTTC.

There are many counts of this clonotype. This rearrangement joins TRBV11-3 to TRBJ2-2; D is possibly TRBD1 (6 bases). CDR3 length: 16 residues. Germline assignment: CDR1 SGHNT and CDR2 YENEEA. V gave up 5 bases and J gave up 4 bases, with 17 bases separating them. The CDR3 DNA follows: TGTGCCAGCAGCACCGGGACACACACTCCCACCGGGGAGCTGTTTTTT. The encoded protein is CASSTGTHTPTGELFF.

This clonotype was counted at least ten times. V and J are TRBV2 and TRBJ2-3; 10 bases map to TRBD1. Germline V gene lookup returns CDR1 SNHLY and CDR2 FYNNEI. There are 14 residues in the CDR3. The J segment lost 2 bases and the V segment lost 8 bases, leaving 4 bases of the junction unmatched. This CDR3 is CASVGTGDTDTQYF. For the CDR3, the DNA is TGTGCCAGCGTTGGGACAGGGGACACAGATACGCAGTATTTT.

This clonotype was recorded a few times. CDR3 bases: TGTGCCAGCAGCTTGGGGGGGGGACAGGTGTACAATGAGCAGTTCTTC. The encoded protein is CASSLGGGQVYNEQFF. V gene TRBV11-2 combines with J gene TRBJ2-1, with D possibly TRBD1 on 8 matching bases. The V and J ends lost 3 bases and 4 bases respectively, with 16 bases between them. Germline-derived CDR1 and CDR2 are SGHAT and FQNNGV. The CDR3 has 16 residues.

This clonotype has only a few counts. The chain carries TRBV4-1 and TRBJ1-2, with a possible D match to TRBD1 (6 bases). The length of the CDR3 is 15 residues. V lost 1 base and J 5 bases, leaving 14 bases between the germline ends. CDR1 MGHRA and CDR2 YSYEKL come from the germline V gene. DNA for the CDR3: TGCGCCAGCAGCCAAGCACCCCAACAGGGATATGGCTACACCTTC. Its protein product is CASSQAPQQGYGYTF.

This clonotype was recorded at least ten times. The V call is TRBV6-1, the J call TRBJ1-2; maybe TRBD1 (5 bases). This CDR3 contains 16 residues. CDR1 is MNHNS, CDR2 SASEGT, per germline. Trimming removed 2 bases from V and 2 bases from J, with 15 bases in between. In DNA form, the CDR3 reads TGTGCCAGCAGTGAACCGACCAGCGGGGACAACTATGGCTACACCTTC. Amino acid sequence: CASSEPTSGDNYGYTF.

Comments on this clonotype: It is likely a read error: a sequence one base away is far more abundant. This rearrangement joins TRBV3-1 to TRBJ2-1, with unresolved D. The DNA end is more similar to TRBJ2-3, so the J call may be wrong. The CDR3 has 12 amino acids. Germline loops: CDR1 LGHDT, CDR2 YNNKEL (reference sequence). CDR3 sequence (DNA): TGTGCCAGCAGCCACGGCGAGGTGACGCAGTATTTT. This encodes CASSHGEVTQYF.

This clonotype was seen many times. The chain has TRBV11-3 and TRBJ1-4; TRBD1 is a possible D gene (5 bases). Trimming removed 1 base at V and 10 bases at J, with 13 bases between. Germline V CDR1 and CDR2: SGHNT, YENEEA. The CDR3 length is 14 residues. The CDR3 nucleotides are TGTGCCAGCAGCTTAGTTCCAGGGACGGGAAAACTGTTTTTT. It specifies CASSLVPGTGKLFF.

CDR3 bases: TGTGCCTGGAGTGTCGGAACCCTCAACAGGGGTTCACCCCTCCACTTT. Translating gives CAWSVGTLNRGSPLHF. The genes are TRBV30 and TRBJ1-6; 7 bases map to TRBD1. Trimming took 0 bases from V and 9 from J; bases not matched to a gene: 11. The CDR3 contains 16 residues. CDR1 is GTSNPN and CDR2 is SVGIG in the germline V gene (reference sequence).

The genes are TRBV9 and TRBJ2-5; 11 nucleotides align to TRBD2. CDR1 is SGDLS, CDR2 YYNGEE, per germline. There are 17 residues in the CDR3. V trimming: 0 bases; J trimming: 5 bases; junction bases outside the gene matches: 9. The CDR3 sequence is CASSVGVAGGPVETQYF. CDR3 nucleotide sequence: TGTGCCAGCAGCGTAGGGGTAGCGGGAGGGCCGGTGGAGACCCAGTACTTC.

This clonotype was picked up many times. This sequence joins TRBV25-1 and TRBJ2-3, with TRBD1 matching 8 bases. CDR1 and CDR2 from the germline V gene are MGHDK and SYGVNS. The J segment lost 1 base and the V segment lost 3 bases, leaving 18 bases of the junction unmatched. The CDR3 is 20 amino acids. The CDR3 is CASSDDPLRTGRRGTDTQYF. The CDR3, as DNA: TGTGCCAGCAGTGACGACCCTCTCCGGACAGGGAGGAGGGGCACAGATACGCAGTATTTT. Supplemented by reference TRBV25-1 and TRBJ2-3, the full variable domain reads EADIYQTPRYLVIGTGKKITLECSQTMGHDKMYWYQQDPGMELHLIHYSYGVNSTEKGDLSSESTVSRIRTEHFPLTLESARPSHTSQYLCASSDDPLRTGRRGTDTQYFGPGTRLTVL.

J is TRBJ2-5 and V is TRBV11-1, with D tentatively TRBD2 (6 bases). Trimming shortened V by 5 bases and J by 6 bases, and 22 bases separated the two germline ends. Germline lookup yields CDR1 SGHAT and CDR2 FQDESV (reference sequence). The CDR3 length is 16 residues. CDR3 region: CASSLLPGLRRKTQYF. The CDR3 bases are TGTGCCAGCAGCCTTCTCCCGGGACTCCGAAGGAAGACCCAGTACTTC.

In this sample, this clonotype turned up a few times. CDR3 bases: TGTGCCAGCAGCTTGGGGGGTCCAGGGATCGGTGAAAAACTGTTTTTT. Translation gives CASSLGGPGIGEKLFF. The V and J genes are TRBV5-5 and TRBJ1-4; D might be TRBD1 (5 bases). V lost 0 bases and J lost 7, with 16 bases in between. The CDR3 sequence is 16 residues long. Per the germline V gene, CDR1 is SGHKS and CDR2 is YYEKEE (reference sequence).

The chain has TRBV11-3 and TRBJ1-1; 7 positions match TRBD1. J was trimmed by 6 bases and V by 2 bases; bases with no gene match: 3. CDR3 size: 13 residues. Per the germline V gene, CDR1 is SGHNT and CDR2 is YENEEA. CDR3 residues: CASSLRQGAEAFF. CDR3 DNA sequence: TGTGCCAGCAGCTTAAGGCAGGGGGCTGAAGCTTTCTTT.

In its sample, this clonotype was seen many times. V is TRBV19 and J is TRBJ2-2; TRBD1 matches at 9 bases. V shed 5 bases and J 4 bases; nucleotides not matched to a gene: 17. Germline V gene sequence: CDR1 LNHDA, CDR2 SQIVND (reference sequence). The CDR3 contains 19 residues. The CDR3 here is CASSDRDRESGLSTGELFF. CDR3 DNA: TGTGCCAGTAGTGACCGGGACAGGGAGTCAGGGTTGAGCACCGGGGAGCTGTTTTTT.

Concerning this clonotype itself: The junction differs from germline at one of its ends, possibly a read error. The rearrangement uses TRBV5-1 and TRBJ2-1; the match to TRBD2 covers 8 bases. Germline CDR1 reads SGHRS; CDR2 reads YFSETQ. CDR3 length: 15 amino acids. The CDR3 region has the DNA TGTGCCAGCAGCCCTGCAGCGGGAGAATACAATGAGCAGTTCTTC. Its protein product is CASSPAAGEYNEQFF.